Following are 21 T cell receptor beta chains from one sample sequenced in a study of response to subunit inactivated influenza vaccine. TCRdb independently ran MiXCR on the RT-PCR reads; one entry per CDR3 protein. The table has hundreds of thousands of distinct CDR3 sequences, 9.5% to 13% seen once; the top ten hold 12%. The sequencing used PBMCs from blood, collected 40 to 50 days after vaccination. The source of these receptors is a man aged 45-60 years who received an inactivated influenza vaccine.

This clonotype has only a few counts. The V and J genes are TRBV20-1 and TRBJ2-7, with D hard to call. Germline values: CDR1 DFQATT, CDR2 SNEGSKA (reference sequence). Trimming removed 3 bases from V and 2 bases from J, with 14 bases in between. This CDR3 is 14 amino acids long. CDR3 bases: TGCAGTGCTAGGCCTCCGTTCGCCACCTACGAGCAGTACTTC. As protein: CSARPPFATYEQYF.

In its sample, this clonotype was seen a few times. V and J are TRBV11-2 and TRBJ2-7; 9 nucleotides align to TRBD1. The trim removed 0 bases at V and 9 bases at J, leaving 15 bases unmatched. Germline V lookup: CDR1 SGHAT, CDR2 FQNNGV. The CDR3 runs to 17 residues. CDR3 sequence: CASSLDVRGQGLLRQYF. As DNA, the CDR3 is TGTGCCAGCAGCTTAGATGTGCGGGGACAGGGTTTGTTGCGGCAGTACTTC.

This clonotype was seen repeatedly, ten times or more. The chain combines TRBV6-5 with TRBJ2-3, with a weak D call TRBD2 (5 bases). This CDR3 has 15 residues. Trimming left V 2 bases short and J 5 bases short, with 14 bases between. Germline CDR1 is MNHEY and CDR2 is SVGAGI. In nucleotides, the CDR3 is TGTGCCAGCAGTTACACCGGAGGAGCCGGAGATACGCAGTATTTT. It translates to CASSYTGGAGDTQYF.

This clonotype was picked up many times. The chain links TRBV29-1 to TRBJ2-3; tentative D call: TRBD2 (6 bases). Germline V CDR1 and CDR2: SQVTM, ANQGSEA. V was pared by 4 bases and J by 1 base, with 12 bases between. The CDR3 runs to 14 residues. The CDR3 is CSVVGGGRTDTQYF. CDR3 DNA sequence: TGCAGCGTTGTCGGGGGAGGACGCACAGATACGCAGTATTTT.

The sample holds many counts of this clonotype. The chain recombines TRBV4-3 with TRBJ1-4; tentatively, D is TRBD1 (6 bases). The CDR3 covers 14 residues. Germline V gives CDR1 LGHNA, CDR2 YSLEER. Between the trimmed V and J ends, which lost 0 bases and 12 bases, there was a span of 14 bases. CDR3 amino acids: CASSQDLAGDELFF. The CDR3 bases are TGCGCCAGCAGCCAAGATCTTGCAGGGGACGAACTGTTTTTT.

The V and J genes are TRBV10-3 and TRBJ1-2, with D unclear. The CDR3 length is 13 residues. Trimming took 6 bases from V and 2 from J, leaving 10 bases between them. Germline CDR1 ENHRY, CDR2 SYGVKD. In DNA form, the CDR3 reads TGTGCCATCAGCTCCGACCGAAACTATGGCTACACCTTC. Translating gives CAISSDRNYGYTF.

This clonotype was counted at least ten times. The genes are TRBV20-1 and TRBJ2-7; 8 bases match TRBD2. The CDR3 runs to 13 residues. Germline-derived CDR1 and CDR2 are DFQATT and SNEGSKA (reference sequence). J gave up 2 bases and V 7 bases, and 7 bases lay outside the gene matches. CDR3 sequence: CSVRLAYAYEQYF. The CDR3 DNA follows: TGCAGTGTCAGACTAGCGTACGCCTACGAGCAGTACTTC.

The chain carries TRBV6-2 or TRBV6-3 and TRBJ2-5, with 9 bases aligning to TRBD1. The CDR3 runs to 17 residues. V lost 5 bases, J lost 5 bases, and 15 bases stayed unmatched. Per germline, CDR1 MNHEY and CDR2 SVGEGT. The CDR3 here is CASSPQPGTGLGETQYF. Here the CDR3 DNA reads TGTGCCAGCAGTCCACAACCCGGGACAGGGTTGGGGGAGACCCAGTACTTC.

The chain links TRBV28 to TRBJ2-1; TRBD2 aligns across 7 bases. J was trimmed by 5 bases and V by 8 bases; bases with no gene match: 12. From germline, CDR1 is MDHEN and CDR2 SYDVKM. The CDR3 has 15 residues. CDR3 nucleotides: TGTGCCAGCGACCCACGGGGGGAGAAGGACAATGAGCAGTTCTTC. Translating gives CASDPRGEKDNEQFF.

The sample holds a few counts of this clonotype. The chain has TRBV6-5 and TRBJ2-5; 9 bases are shared with TRBD2. Germline CDR1 is MNHEY and CDR2 is SVGAGI. This CDR3 is 16 amino acids long. V shed 0 bases, J shed 5 bases, and the junction held 7 bases outside the gene matches. CDR3 region: CASSYSMGLAEETQYF. The CDR3 nucleotides are TGTGCCAGCAGTTACTCAATGGGACTAGCAGAGGAGACCCAGTACTTC.

The chain combines TRBV14 with TRBJ2-1, with D tentatively TRBD2 (5 bases). CDR1 and CDR2 from the germline V gene are SGHDN and FVKESK. The ends were cut back, 4 bases at V and 7 bases at J, with 11 bases in the middle. The CDR3 loop spans 13 amino acids. CDR3 amino acids: CASSLGRRNEQFF. Written as DNA, the CDR3 is TGTGCCAGCAGCCTCGGAAGGAGGAATGAGCAGTTCTTC. The full variable domain, in which reference TRBV14 and TRBJ2-1 provide the parts outside the CDR3, is EAGVTQFPSHSVIEKGQTVTLRCDPISGHDNLYWYRRVMGKEIKFLLHFVKESKQDESGMPNNRFLAERTGGTYSTLKVQPAELEDSGVYFCASSLGRRNEQFFGPGTRLTVL.

The chain uses TRBV6-2 or TRBV6-3 and TRBJ1-5; possibly TRBD1 for D (5 bases). CDR3 length: 16 amino acids. CDR1 and CDR2 (germline): MNHEY, SVGEGT. Between the trimmed V and J ends, which lost 1 base and 0 bases, there was a span of 10 bases. CDR3 sequence: CASSYLGRASNQPQHF. CDR3 DNA sequence: TGTGCCAGCAGTTACTTGGGCAGGGCTAGCAATCAGCCCCAGCATTTT.

This clonotype has a handful of counts. The chain carries TRBV7-2 and TRBJ2-1; TRBD2 agrees at 9 bases. The germline V gene has CDR1 SGHTA and CDR2 FQGNSA. This CDR3 spans 13 amino acids. With V trimmed by 4 bases and J by 8 bases, 3 bases remained unmatched. CDR3: CASSSGLAHEQFF. The CDR3 bases are TGTGCCAGCAGCTCGGGACTAGCCCATGAGCAGTTCTTC.

This clonotype has at least ten counts. The V gene is TRBV7-9, the J gene TRBJ2-7; 11 positions agree with TRBD1. The CDR3 has 16 amino acids. CDR1 is SEHNR and CDR2 is FQNEAQ in the germline V gene (reference sequence). V was clipped by 4 bases and J by 3 bases; unmatched bases: 8. The CDR3, as DNA: TGTGCCAGCAGCTCCACGAGGGGACAGGGGGTCTACGAGCAGTACTTC. Translating it yields CASSSTRGQGVYEQYF.

This clonotype was picked up many times. CDR3 sequence (DNA): TGTGCCACCTGCCGGGAGGAGTTTGAAAAACTGTTTTTT. The encoded protein is CATCREEFEKLFF. The chain recombines TRBV6-6 with TRBJ1-4; D ambiguous. V lost 10 bases to trimming and J lost 7 bases, with 16 bases between them. This CDR3 has 13 amino acids. In germline, CDR1 is MNHNY, CDR2 SVGAGI (reference sequence).

V and J are TRBV7-9 and TRBJ2-2; D unresolved. Germline V gene data show CDR1 as SEHNR and CDR2 as FQNEAQ (reference sequence). Trimming took off 3 bases at V and 7 bases at J, with 6 bases between the two ends. This CDR3 region has 12 residues. CDR3 residues: CASSFYSGELFF. CDR3 in DNA: TGTGCCAGCAGCTTTTACAGCGGGGAGCTGTTTTTT.

In this sample, this clonotype turned up many times. This chain uses TRBV6-1 with TRBJ2-7; TRBD1 agrees at 9 bases. After removal of 6 bases from V and 3 bases from J, the junction contained 9 bases not matched to a gene. From germline, CDR1 is MNHNS and CDR2 SASEGT. The CDR3 covers 15 residues. The CDR3 DNA sequence: TGTGCCAGCAGAGAGGGACAGGGACCGTACTACGAGCAGTACTTC. Its translation is CASREGQGPYYEQYF.

The chain joins TRBV30 to TRBJ2-6, with D possibly being TRBD1 (5 bases). The CDR3 spans 14 residues. V was trimmed by 5 bases and J by 0 bases, leaving 8 bases between them. Germline CDR1 is GTSNPN and CDR2 is SVGIG (reference sequence). CDR3 DNA sequence: TGTGCCTGGGCAGGGTTCTCTGGGGCCAACGTCCTGACTTTC. Translating it yields CAWAGFSGANVLTF.

This chain joins TRBV20-1 and TRBJ2-6; tentatively, D is TRBD1 or TRBD2 (5 bases each). The CDR3 totals 15 residues. Germline V gives CDR1 DFQATT, CDR2 SNEGSKA (reference sequence). V was cut by 3 bases and J by 2 bases, with 11 bases left in between. The CDR3 reads CSASLEGPGANVLTF. The DNA of the CDR3 is TGCAGTGCTAGTTTAGAGGGACCTGGGGCCAACGTCCTGACTTTC.

This clonotype was observed at least ten times. The chain uses TRBV12-3 or TRBV12-4 and TRBJ2-1; 7 bases agree with TRBD1. The CDR3 spans 14 residues. Trimming removed 6 bases from V and 1 base from J; junction bases left unmatched: 3. CDR3 sequence (DNA): TGTGCCAGCAGGATGACAGGGTCCTACAATGAGCAGTTCTTC. Amino acid sequence: CASRMTGSYNEQFF.

This clonotype was seen a handful of times. The chain employs TRBV9 and TRBJ2-1; 9 positions agree with TRBD2. The V gene end was trimmed by 0 bases and the J gene end by 7 bases; junction bases not matched to a gene: 14. Germline values: CDR1 SGDLS, CDR2 YYNGEE. The CDR3 contains 18 residues. CDR3 DNA sequence: TGTGCCAGCAGCGTAGGTGGTTATTTGGGACTAGCTGGTAATGAGCAGTTCTTC. Its translation: CASSVGGYLGLAGNEQFF. The complete variable domain, with remaining parts taken from reference TRBV9 and TRBJ2-1, reads DSGVTQTPKHLITATGQRVTLRCSPRSGDLSVYWYQQSLDQGLQFLIQYYNGEERAKGNILERFSAQQFPDLHSELNLSSLELGDSALYFCASSVGGYLGLAGNEQFFGPGTRLTVL.